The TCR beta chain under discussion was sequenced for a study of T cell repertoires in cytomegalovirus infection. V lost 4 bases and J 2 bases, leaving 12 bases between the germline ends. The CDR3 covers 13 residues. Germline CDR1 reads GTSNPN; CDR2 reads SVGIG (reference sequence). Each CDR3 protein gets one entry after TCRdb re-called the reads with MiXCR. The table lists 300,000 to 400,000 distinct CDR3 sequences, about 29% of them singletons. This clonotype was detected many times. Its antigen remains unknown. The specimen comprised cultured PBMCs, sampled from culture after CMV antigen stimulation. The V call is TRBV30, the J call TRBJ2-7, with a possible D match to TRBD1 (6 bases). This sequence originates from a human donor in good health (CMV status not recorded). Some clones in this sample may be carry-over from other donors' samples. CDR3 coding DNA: TGTGCCTGGAATCGGGACACCCCCTACGAGCAGTACTTC. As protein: CAWNRDTPYEQYF.